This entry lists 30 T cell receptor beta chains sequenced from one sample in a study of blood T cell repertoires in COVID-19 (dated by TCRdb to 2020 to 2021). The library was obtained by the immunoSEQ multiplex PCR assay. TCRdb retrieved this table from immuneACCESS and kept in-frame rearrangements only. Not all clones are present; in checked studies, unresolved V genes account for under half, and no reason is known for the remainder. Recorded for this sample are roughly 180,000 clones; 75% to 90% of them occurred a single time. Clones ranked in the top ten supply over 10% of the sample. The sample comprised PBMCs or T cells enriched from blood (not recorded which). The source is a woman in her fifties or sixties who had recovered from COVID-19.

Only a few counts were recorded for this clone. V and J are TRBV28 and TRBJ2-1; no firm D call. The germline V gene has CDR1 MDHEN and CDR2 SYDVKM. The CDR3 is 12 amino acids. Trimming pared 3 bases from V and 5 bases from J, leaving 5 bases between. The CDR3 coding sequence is TGTGCCAGCAGTTTTCTCCACAATGAGCAGTTCTTC. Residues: CASSFLHNEQFF. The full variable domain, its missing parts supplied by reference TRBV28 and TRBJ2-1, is DVKVTQSSRYLVKRTGEKVFLECVQDMDHENMFWYRQDPGLGLRLIYFSYDVKMKEKGDIPEGYSVSREKKERFSLILESASTNQTSMYLCASSFLHNEQFFGPGTRLTVL.

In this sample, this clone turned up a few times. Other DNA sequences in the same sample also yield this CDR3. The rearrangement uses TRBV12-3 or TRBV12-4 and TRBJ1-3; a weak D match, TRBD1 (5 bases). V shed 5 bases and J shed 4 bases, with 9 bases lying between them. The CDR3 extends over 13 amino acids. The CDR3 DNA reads TGTGCCAGCAGTCGGGGGTCGGGAAACACCATATATTTT. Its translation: CASSRGSGNTIYF.

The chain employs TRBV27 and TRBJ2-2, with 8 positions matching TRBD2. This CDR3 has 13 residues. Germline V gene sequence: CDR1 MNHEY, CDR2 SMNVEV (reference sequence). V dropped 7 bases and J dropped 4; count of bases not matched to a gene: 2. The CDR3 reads CASKGLATGELFF. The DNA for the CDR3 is TGTGCCAGCAAAGGACTAGCCACCGGGGAGCTGTTTTTT.

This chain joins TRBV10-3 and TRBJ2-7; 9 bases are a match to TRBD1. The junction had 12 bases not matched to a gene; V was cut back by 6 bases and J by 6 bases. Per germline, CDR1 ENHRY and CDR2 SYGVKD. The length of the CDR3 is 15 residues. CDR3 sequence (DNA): TGTGCCATCAGCGACCGGGACAGGGTTTCATCCGAGCAGTACTTC. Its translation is CAISDRDRVSSEQYF.

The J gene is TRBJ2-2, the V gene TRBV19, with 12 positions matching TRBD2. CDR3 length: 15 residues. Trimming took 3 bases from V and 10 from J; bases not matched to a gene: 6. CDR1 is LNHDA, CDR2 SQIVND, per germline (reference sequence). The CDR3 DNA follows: TGTGCCAGTAGTATCCTAGCGGGAGGGCCGGAGGAGCTGTTTTTT. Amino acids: CASSILAGGPEELFF.

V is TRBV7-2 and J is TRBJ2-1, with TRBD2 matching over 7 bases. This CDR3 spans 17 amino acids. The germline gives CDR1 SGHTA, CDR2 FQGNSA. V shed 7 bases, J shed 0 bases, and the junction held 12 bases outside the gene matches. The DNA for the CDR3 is TGTGCCAGCACCCCTTTTGCGGGCGGGAGCTCCTACAATGAGCAGTTCTTC. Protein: CASTPFAGGSSYNEQFF.

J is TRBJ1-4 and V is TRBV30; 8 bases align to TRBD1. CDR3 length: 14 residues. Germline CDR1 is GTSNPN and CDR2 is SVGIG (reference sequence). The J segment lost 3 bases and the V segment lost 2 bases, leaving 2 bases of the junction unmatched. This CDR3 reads CAWSPGQANEKLFF. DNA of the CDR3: TGTGCCTGGAGTCCGGGACAGGCTAATGAAAAACTGTTTTTT.

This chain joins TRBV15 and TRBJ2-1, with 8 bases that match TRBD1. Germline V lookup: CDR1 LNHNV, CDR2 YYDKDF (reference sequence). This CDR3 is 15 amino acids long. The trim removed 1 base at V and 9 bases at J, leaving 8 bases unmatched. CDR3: CATSRVGTGRVEQFF. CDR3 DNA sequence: TGTGCCACCAGCAGAGTTGGGACAGGAAGGGTTGAGCAGTTCTTC.

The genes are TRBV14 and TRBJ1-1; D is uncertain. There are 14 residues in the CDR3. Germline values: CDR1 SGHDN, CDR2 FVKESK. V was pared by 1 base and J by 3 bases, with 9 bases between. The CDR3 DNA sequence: TGTGCCAGCAGCCAAGGTGTTTCTTACACTGAAGCTTTCTTT. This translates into CASSQGVSYTEAFF.

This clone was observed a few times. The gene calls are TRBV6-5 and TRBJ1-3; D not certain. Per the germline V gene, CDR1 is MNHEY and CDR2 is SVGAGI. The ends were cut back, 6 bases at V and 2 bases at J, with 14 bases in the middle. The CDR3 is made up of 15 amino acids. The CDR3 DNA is TGTGCCAGCAGACCGGGAGCGGAGGCTGGAAACACCATATATTTT. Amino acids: CASRPGAEAGNTIYF.

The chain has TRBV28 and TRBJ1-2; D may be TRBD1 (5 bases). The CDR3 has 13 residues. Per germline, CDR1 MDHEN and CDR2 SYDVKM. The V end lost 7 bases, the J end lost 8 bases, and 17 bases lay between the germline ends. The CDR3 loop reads CASTLVEGKGYTF. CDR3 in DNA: TGTGCCAGCACCTTAGTGGAGGGGAAGGGCTACACCTTC.

The CDR3 coding sequence is TGTGCCAGCACAGGGGCCTTGGGCAATCAGCCCCAGCATTTT. It yields the protein CASTGALGNQPQHF. The rearrangement uses TRBV2 and TRBJ1-5, with D possibly TRBD1 on 6 matching bases. Deletions cut 7 bases from V and 2 bases from J, with 12 bases between. The CDR3 totals 14 residues. From germline, CDR1 is SNHLY and CDR2 FYNNEI.

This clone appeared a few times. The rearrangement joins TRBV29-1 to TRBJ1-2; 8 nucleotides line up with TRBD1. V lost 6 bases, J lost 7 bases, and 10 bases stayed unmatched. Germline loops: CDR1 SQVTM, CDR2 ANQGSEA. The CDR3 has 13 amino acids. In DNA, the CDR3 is TGCAGCGTCAACCCGACAGGGGAGTTTGGCTACACCTTC. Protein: CSVNPTGEFGYTF.

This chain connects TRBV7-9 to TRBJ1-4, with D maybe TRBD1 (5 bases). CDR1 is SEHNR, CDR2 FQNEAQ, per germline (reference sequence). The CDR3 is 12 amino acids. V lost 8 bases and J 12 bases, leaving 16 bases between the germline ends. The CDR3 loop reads CASVAGRGELFF. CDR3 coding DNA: TGTGCCAGCGTAGCCGGGAGGGGAGAACTGTTTTTT.

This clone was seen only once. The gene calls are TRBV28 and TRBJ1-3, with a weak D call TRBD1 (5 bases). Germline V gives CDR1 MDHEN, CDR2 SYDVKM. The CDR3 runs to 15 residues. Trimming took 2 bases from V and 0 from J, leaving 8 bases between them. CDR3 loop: CASSLQGHSGNTIYF. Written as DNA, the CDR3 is TGTGCCAGCAGTTTACAGGGCCACTCTGGAAACACCATATATTTT.

CDR3 in DNA: TGTGCCAGCAGCAAAGAGGTGGGGCAGTCCTTTAGCAATCAGCCCCAGCATTTT. Its translation is CASSKEVGQSFSNQPQHF. This chain links TRBV7-9 with TRBJ1-5; a weak D match, TRBD1 (5 bases). The CDR3 is 18 residues long. V lost 5 bases to trimming and J lost 0 bases, with 20 bases between them. The germline V gene has CDR1 SEHNR and CDR2 FQNEAQ (reference sequence).

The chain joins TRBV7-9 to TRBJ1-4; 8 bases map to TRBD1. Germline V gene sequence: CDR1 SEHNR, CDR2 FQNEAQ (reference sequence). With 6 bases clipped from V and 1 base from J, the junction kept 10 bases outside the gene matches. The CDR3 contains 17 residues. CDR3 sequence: CASREGRGQETNEKLFF. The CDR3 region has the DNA TGTGCCAGCAGAGAAGGCAGGGGGCAAGAAACTAATGAAAAACTGTTTTTT.

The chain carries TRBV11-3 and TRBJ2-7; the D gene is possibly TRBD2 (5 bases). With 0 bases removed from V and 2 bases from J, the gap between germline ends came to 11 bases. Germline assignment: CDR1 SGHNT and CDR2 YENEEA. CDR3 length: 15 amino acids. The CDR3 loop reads CASSLECGSTYEQYF. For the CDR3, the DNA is TGTGCCAGCAGCTTAGAGTGTGGGAGTACCTACGAGCAGTACTTC. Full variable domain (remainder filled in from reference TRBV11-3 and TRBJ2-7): EAGVVQSPRYKIIEKKQPVAFWCNPISGHNTLYWYLQNLGQGPELLIRYENEEAVDDSQLPKDRFSAERLKGVDSTLKIQPAELGDSAVYLCASSLECGSTYEQYFGPGTRLTVT.

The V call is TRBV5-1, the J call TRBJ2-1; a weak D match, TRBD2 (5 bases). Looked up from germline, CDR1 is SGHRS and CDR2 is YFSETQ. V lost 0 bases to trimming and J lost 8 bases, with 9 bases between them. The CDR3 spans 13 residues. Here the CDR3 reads CASSLAGIYEQFF. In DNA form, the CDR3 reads TGCGCCAGCAGCTTGGCGGGGATCTATGAGCAGTTCTTC.

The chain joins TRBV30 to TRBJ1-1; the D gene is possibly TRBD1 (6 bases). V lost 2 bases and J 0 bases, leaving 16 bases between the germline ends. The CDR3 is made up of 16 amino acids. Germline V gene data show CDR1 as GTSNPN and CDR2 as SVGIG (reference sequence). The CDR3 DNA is TGTGCCTGGAGTAAGGGGGTCTTTCGGTTGAACACTGAAGCTTTCTTT. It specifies CAWSKGVFRLNTEAFF. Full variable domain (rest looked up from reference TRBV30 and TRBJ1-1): SQTIHQWPATLVQPVGSPLSLECTVEGTSNPNLYWYRQAAGRGLQLLFYSVGIGQISSEVPQNLSASRPQDRQFILSSKKLLLSDSGFYLCAWSKGVFRLNTEAFFGQGTRLTVV.

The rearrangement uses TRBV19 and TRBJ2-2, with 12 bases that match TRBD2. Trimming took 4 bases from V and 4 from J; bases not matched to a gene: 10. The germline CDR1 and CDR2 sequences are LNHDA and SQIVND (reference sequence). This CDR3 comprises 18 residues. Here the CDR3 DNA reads TGTGCCAGTAGTACATGGATCCCTAGCGGGGGGGCCACCGGGGAGCTGTTTTTT. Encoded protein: CASSTWIPSGGATGELFF.

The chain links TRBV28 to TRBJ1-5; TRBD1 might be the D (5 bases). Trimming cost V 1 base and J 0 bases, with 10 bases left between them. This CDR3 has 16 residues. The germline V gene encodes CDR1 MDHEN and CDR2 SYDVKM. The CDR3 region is CASSLLTGDSNQPQHF. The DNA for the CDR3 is TGTGCCAGCAGTTTATTGACGGGGGATAGCAATCAGCCCCAGCATTTT.

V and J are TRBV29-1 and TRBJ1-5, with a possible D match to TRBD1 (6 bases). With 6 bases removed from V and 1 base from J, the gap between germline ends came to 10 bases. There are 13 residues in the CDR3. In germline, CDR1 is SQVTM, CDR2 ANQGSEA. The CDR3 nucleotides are TGCAGCGTCAAACAGGGAAGCAATCAGCCCCAGCATTTT. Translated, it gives CSVKQGSNQPQHF. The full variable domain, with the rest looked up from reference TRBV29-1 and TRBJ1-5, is SAVISQKPSRDICQRGTSLTIQCQVDSQVTMMFWYRQQPGQSLTLIATANQGSEATYESGFVIDKFPISRPNLTFSTLTVSNMSPEDSSIYLCSVKQGSNQPQHFGDGTRLSIL.

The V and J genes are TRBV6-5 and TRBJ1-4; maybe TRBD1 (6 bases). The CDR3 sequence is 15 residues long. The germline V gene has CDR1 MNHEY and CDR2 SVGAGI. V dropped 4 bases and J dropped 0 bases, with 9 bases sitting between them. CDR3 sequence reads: CASSFAGATNEKLFF. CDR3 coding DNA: TGTGCCAGCAGTTTCGCAGGGGCAACTAATGAAAAACTGTTTTTT.

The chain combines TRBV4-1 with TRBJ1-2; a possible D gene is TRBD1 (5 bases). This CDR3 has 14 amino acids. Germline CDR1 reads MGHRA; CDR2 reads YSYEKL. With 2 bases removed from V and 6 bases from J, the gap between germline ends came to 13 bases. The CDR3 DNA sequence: TGCGCCAGCAGCCAATGGGCCCCAGGGCATGGCTACACCTTC. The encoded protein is CASSQWAPGHGYTF.

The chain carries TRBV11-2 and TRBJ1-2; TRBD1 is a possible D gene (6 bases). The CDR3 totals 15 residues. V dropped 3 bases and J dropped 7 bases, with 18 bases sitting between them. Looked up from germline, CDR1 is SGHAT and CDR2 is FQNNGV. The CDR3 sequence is CASSFLGANRAGYTF. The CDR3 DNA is TGTGCCAGCAGCTTTTTGGGGGCAAACAGGGCTGGCTACACCTTC. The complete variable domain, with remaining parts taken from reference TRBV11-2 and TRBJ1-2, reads EAGVAQSPRYKIIEKRQSVAFWCNPISGHATLYWYQQILGQGPKLLIQFQNNGVVDDSQLPKDRFSAERLKGVDSTLKIQPAKLEDSAVYLCASSFLGANRAGYTFGSGTRLTVV.

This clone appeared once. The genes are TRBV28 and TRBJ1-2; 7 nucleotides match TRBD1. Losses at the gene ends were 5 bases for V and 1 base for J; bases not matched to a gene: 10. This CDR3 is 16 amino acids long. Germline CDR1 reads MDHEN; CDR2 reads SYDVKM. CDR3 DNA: TGTGCCAGCAGTGGAGGGGGCAGGTTCCTTAACTATGGCTACACCTTC. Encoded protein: CASSGGGRFLNYGYTF.

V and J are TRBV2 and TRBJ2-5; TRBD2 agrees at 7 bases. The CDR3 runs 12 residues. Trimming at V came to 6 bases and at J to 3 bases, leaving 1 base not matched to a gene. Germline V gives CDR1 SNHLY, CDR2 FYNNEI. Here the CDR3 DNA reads TGTGCCAGCAGGCGGGAGAAAGAGACCCAGTACTTC. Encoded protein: CASRREKETQYF.

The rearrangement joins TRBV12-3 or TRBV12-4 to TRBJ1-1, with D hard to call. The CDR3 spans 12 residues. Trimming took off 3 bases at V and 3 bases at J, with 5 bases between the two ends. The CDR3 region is CASSFGHTEAFF. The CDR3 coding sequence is TGTGCCAGCAGTTTTGGGCACACTGAAGCTTTCTTT.

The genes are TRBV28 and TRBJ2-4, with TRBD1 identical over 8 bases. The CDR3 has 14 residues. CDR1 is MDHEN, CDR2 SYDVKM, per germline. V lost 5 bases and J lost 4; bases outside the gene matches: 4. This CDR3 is CASSVGQEKNIQYF. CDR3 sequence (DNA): TGTGCCAGCAGTGTGGGACAGGAAAAAAACATTCAGTACTTC.